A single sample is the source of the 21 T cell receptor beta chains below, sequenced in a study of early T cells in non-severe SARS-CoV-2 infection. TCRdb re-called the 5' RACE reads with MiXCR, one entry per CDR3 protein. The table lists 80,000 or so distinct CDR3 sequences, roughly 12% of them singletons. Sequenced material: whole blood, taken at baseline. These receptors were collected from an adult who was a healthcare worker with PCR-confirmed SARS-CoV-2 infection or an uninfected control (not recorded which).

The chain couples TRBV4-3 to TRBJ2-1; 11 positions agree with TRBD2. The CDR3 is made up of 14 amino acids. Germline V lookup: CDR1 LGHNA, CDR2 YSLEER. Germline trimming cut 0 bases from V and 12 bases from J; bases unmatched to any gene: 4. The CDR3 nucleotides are TGCGCCAGCAGCCAAGAGGACCTAGCGGGGGGGCAGTTCTTC. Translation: CASSQEDLAGGQFF.

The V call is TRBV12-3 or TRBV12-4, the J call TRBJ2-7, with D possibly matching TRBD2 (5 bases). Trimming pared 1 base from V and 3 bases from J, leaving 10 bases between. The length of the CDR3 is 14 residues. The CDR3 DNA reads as TGTGCCAGCAGTTTAGACCCAGGAGGCTACGAGCAGTACTTC. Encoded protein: CASSLDPGGYEQYF.

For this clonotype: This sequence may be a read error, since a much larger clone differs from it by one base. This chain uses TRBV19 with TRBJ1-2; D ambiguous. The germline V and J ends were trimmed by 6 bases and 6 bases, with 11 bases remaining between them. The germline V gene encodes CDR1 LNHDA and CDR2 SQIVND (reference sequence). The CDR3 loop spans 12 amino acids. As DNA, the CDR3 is TGTGCCAGTAGCCTGGGTCAGGATGGCTACACCTTC. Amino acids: CASSLGQDGYTF.

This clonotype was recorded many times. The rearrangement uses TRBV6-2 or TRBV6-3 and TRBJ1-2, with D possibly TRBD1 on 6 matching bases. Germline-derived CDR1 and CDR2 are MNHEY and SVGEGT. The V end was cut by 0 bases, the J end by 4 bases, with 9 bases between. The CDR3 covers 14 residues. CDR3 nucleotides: TGTGCCAGCAGTTACTCCGGGACATTCTATGGCTACACCTTC. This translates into CASSYSGTFYGYTF.

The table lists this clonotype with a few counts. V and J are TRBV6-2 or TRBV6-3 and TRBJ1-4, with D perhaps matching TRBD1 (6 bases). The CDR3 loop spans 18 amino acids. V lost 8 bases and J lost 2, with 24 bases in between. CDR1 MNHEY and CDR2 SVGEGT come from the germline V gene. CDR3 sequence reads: CASSRTDFSVGTNEKLFF. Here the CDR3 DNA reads TGTGCCAGCTCGAGGACAGATTTCTCCGTTGGGACTAATGAAAAACTGTTTTTT.

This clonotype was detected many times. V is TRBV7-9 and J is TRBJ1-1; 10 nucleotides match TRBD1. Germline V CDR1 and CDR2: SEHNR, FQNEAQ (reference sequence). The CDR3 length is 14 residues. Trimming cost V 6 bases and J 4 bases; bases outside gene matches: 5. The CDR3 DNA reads TGTGCCAGCAGGAAGGGACAGGGGTCCACTGAAGCTTTCTTT. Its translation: CASRKGQGSTEAFF.

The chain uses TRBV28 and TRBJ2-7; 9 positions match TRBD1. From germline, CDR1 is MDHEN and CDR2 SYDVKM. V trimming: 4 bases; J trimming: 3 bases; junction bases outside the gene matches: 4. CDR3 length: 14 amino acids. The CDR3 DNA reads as TGTGCCAGCAGTTACGGGACAGGGTACTACGAGCAGTACTTC. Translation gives CASSYGTGYYEQYF. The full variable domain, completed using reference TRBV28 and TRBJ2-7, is DVKVTQSSRYLVKRTGEKVFLECVQDMDHENMFWYRQDPGLGLRLIYFSYDVKMKEKGDIPEGYSVSREKKERFSLILESASTNQTSMYLCASSYGTGYYEQYFGPGTRLTVT.

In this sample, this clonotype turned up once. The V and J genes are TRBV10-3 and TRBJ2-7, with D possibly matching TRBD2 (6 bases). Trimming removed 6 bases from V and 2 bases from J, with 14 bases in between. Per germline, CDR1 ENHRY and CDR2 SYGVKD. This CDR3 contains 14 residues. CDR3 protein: CAIRGGQSTYEQYF. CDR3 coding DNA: TGTGCCATCAGGGGGGGTCAGTCGACCTACGAGCAGTACTTC.

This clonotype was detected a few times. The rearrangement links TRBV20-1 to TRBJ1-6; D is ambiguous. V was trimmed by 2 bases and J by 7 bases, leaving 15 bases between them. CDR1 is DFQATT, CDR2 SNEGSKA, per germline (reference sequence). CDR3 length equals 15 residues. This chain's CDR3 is CSARPRQANNSPLHF. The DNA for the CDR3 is TGCAGTGCTAGACCCAGGCAAGCAAACAATTCACCCCTCCACTTT.

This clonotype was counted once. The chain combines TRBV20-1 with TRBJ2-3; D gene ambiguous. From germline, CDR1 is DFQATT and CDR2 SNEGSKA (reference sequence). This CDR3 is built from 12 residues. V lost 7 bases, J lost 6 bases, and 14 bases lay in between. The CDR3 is CSVVRFCDTQYF. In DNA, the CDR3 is TGCAGTGTAGTAAGGTTCTGCGATACGCAGTATTTT.

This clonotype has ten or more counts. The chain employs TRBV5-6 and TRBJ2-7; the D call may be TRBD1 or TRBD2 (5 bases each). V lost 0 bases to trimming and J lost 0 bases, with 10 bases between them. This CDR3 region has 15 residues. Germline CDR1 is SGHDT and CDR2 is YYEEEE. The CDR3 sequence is CASSLVGASSYEQYF. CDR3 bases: TGTGCCAGCAGCTTGGTCGGGGCTAGCTCCTACGAGCAGTACTTC.

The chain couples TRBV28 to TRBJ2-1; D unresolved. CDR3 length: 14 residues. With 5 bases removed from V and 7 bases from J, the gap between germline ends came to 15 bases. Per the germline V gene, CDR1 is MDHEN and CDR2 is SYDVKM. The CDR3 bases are TGTGCCAGCAGTCCCGAGACAAAGCTTAATGAGCAGTTCTTC. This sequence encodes CASSPETKLNEQFF.

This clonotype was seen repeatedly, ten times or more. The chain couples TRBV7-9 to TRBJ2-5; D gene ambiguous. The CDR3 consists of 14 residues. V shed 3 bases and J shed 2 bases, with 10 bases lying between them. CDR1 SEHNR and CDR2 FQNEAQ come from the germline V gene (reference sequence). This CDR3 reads CASSLAGGQETQYF. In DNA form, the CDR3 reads TGTGCCAGCAGCTTGGCAGGTGGACAAGAGACCCAGTACTTC.

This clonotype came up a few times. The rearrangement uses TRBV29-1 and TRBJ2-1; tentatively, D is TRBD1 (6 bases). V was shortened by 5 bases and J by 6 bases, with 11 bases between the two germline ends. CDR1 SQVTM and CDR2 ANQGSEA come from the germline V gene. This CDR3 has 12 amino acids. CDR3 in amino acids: CSVSEGGNEQFF. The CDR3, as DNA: TGCAGCGTTAGTGAAGGGGGCAATGAGCAGTTCTTC.

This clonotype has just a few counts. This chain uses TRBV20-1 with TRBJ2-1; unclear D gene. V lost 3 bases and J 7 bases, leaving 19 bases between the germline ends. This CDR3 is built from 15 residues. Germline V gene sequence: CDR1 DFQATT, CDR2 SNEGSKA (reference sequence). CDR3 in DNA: TGCAGTGCTAGGTGGTCGGCACACCCTTGGAATGAGCAGTTCTTC. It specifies CSARWSAHPWNEQFF.

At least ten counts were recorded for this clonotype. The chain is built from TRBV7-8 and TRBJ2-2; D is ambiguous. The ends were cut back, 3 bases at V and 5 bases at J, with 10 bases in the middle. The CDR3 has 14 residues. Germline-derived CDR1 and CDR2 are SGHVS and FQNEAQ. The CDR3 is CASSLLRETGELFF. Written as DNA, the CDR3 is TGTGCCAGCAGCTTGCTTAGGGAAACCGGGGAGCTGTTTTTT.

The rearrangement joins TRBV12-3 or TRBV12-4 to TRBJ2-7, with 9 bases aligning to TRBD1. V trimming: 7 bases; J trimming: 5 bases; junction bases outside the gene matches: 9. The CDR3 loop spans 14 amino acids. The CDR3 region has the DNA TGTGCCAGCACGGCCAACAGGGGGCTTGACGAGCAGTACTTC. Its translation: CASTANRGLDEQYF.

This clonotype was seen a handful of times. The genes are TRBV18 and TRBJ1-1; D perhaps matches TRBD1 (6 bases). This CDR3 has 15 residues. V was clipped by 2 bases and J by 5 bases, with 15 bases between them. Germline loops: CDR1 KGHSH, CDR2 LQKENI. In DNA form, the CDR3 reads TGTGCCAGCTCACCAGTGGGGGCACGGGTTACTGAAGCTTTCTTT. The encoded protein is CASSPVGARVTEAFF.

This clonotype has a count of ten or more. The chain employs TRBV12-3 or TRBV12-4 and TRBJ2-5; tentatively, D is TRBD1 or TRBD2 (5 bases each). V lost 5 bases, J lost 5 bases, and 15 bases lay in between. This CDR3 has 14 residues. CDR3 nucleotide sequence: TGTGCCAGCAGTCCTCGTTGGGGGTCGGAGACCCAGTACTTC. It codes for CASSPRWGSETQYF.

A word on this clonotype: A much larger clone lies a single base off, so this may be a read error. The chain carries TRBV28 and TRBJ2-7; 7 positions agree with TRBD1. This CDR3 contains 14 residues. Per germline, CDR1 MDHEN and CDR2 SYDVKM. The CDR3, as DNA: TGTGCCAGCAGTTTTACCGACAGGGCCTACGAGCAGTGCTTC. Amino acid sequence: CASSFTDRAYEQCF.

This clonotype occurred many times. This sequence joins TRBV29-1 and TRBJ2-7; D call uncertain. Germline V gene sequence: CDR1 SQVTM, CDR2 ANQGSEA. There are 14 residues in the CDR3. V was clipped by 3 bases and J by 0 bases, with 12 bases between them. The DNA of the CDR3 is TGCAGCGTTGAGGGTCTGGGCGCCTCCTACGAGCAGTACTTC. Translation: CSVEGLGASYEQYF.